This TCR beta chain derives from a study of blood T cell repertoires in COVID-19. Methods used by the authors: From reference gene primer amplification, estimates of nucleated cell counts were derived. The repertoire was sequenced with immunoSEQ multiplex PCR; TCRdb's copy has only in-frame clones and lacks some. V and J calls and clone size are as listed in that table; D and trimming were resolved from the DNA. Of over 250,000 clones in the sample, 80% to 90% were seen once. Germline CDR1 SEHNR, CDR2 FQNEAQ (reference sequence). The CDR3 sequence is 14 residues long. Losses at the gene ends were 2 bases for V and 3 bases for J; bases not matched to a gene: 1.

The receptor was isolated from a middle-aged woman who had recovered from COVID-19. V gene TRBV7-9 combines with J gene TRBJ2-5; 9 positions agree with TRBD1. The sequencing input was peripheral blood. This CDR3 is CASSLWTGEETQYF. In DNA form, the CDR3 reads TGTGCCAGCAGCTTATGGACAGGGGAAGAGACCCAGTACTTC. The full variable domain, rest sourced from reference TRBV7-9 and TRBJ2-5, is DTGVSQNPRHKITKRGQNVTFRCDPISEHNRLYWYRQTLGQGPEFLTYFQNEAQLEKSRLLSDRFSAERPKGSFSTLEIQRTEQGDSAMYLCASSLWTGEETQYFGPGTRLLVL.